Below are 5 T cell receptor beta chains sequenced from a single sample in a study of control samples from healthy donors and cancer patients. Generated by immunoSEQ multiplex PCR, the TCRdb table keeps only in-frame clones and is missing some. The sample lists roughly 80,000 clones; approximately 91% were seen once. Input material: blood. The source of these receptors is a woman aged 50 to 65 in good health.

The rearrangement uses TRBV5-1 and TRBJ2-1; TRBD1 matches at 7 bases. There are 14 residues in the CDR3. V was pared by 2 bases and J by 6 bases, with 5 bases of the junction left unmatched. Germline assignment: CDR1 SGHRS and CDR2 YFSETQ. As DNA, the CDR3 is TGCGCCAGCAGCTTTGGGACAGTAGGCAATGAGCAGTTCTTC. Translated, it gives CASSFGTVGNEQFF.

The chain recombines TRBV6-5 with TRBJ1-1; no firm D call. CDR3 length: 13 amino acids. Germline CDR1 and CDR2: MNHEY and SVGAGI. V was pared by 8 bases and J by 4 bases, with 14 bases between. The CDR3 is CASVRDMFTEAFF. The CDR3 bases are TGTGCCAGCGTGAGAGACATGTTCACTGAAGCTTTCTTT.

V is TRBV2 and J is TRBJ2-7, with 7 bases identical to TRBD1. The germline CDR1 and CDR2 sequences are SNHLY and FYNNEI. CDR3 length: 13 residues. The V segment lost 5 bases and the J segment 2 bases; nucleotides outside the gene matches: 3. CDR3: CASSRGQAYEQYF. CDR3 in DNA: TGTGCCAGCAGTCGTGGACAGGCCTACGAGCAGTACTTC.

The chain links TRBV29-1 to TRBJ1-3; 8 nucleotides match TRBD1. The CDR3 covers 14 residues. CDR1 SQVTM and CDR2 ANQGSEA come from the germline V gene. V shed 5 bases and J 0 bases; nucleotides not matched to a gene: 3. CDR3 DNA sequence: TGCAGCGTTACAGGGGGGCTCTCTGGAAACACCATATATTTT. Its protein product is CSVTGGLSGNTIYF.

The chain carries TRBV27 and TRBJ2-1, with D maybe TRBD1 (5 bases). Trimming cost V 3 bases and J 7 bases, with 22 bases left between them. Germline V gives CDR1 MNHEY, CDR2 SMNVEV (reference sequence). This CDR3 is 17 amino acids long. CDR3 sequence reads: CASSLPPSRGSGNEQFF. CDR3 nucleotide sequence: TGTGCCAGCAGTTTGCCCCCTTCTAGGGGCTCCGGGAATGAGCAGTTCTTC.